This T cell receptor beta chain is from a study of blood T cell repertoires in COVID-19. Study overall: Some COVID-19 samples were acute and others convalescent; all came from the United States, Italy and Spain. In each case, the material was cDNA or gDNA derived from T cells, B-cell-depleted T cells, or PBMCs.

This clone was counted ten times or more. Per the study methods: Amplification with reference gene primers provided the estimates of nucleated cell counts. Repertoires were generated with immunoSEQ multiplex PCR, while TCRdb's copy carries only in-frame clones and drops some. The DNA was the basis for D and trimming; V, J and clone size are from that table. The sample lists about 100,000 clones; 80% were seen once. The CDR3 has 14 residues. Germline V gene lookup returns CDR1 SGHNT and CDR2 YENEEA. The V and J ends lost 5 bases and 7 bases respectively, with 14 bases between them. The sample comprised peripheral blood. This TCR came from a woman aged 70 to 79 with acute or convalescent COVID-19. V gene TRBV11-3 combines with J gene TRBJ2-2; possible D gene TRBD1, 5 bases. This CDR3 is CASSTGPSNGELFF. The CDR3 DNA is TGTGCCAGCAGCACAGGACCCTCTAACGGGGAGCTGTTTTTT.